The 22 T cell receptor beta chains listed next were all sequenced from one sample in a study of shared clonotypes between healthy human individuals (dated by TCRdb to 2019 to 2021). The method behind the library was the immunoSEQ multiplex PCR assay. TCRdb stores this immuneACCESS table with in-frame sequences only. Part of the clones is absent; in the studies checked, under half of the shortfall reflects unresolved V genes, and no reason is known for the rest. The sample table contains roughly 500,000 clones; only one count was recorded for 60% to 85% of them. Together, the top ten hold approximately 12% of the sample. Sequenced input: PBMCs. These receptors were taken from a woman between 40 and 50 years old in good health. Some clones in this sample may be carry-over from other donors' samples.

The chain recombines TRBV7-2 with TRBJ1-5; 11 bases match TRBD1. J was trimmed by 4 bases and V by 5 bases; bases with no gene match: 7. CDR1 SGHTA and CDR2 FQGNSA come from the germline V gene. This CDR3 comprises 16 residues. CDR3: CASSDRTGGGNQPQHF. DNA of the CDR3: TGTGCCAGCAGCGACCGGACAGGGGGCGGGAATCAGCCCCAGCATTTT.

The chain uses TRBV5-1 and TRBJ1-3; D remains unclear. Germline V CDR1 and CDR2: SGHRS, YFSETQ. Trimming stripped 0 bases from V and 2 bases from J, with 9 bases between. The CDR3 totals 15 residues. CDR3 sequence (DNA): TGCGCCAGCAGCTTGGATGGGGTGCCTGGAAACACCATATATTTT. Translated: CASSLDGVPGNTIYF.

The CDR3 loop is CASRGDLYEQYF. DNA for the CDR3: TGCGCCAGCAGGGGGGACCTCTACGAGCAGTACTTC. This chain uses TRBV10-2 with TRBJ2-7; D tentatively fits TRBD1 or TRBD2 (5 bases each). V lost 6 bases, J lost 3 bases, and 9 bases lay in between. The V gene's germline CDR1 is WSHSY and CDR2 SAAADI. The CDR3 loop spans 12 amino acids.

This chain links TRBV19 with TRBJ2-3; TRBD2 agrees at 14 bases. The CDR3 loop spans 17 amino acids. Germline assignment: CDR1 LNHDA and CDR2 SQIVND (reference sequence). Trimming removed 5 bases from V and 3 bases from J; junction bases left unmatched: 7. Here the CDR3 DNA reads TGTGCCAGTAGTGCCGGGACTAGCGGGAGATTTACAGATACGCAGTATTTT. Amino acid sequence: CASSAGTSGRFTDTQYF.

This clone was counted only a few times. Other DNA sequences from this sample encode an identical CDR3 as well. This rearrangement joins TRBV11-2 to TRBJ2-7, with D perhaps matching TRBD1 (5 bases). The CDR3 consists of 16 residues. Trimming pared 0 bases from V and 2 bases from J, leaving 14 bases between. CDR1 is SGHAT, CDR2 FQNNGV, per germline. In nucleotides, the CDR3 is TGTGCCAGCAGCTTAGATTGGAGTGCGACAGCCTACGAGCAGTACTTC. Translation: CASSLDWSATAYEQYF.

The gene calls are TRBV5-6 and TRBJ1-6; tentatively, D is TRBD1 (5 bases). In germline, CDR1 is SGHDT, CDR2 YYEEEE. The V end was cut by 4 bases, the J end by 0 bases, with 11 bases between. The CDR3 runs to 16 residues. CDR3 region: CASSSWGYSYNSPLHF. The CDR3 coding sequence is TGTGCCAGCAGCAGTTGGGGGTACTCCTATAATTCACCCCTCCACTTT.

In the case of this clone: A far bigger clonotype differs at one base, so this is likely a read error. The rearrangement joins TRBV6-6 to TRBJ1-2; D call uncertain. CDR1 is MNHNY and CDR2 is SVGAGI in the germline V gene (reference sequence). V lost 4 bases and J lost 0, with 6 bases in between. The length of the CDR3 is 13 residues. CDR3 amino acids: CASSCDPNYGYTF. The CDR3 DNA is TGTGCCAGCAGTTGCGACCCTAACTATGGCTACACCTTC.

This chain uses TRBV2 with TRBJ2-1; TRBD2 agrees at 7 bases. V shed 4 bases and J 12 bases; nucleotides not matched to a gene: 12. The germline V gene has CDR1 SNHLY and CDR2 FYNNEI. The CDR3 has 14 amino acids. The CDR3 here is CASSVPGLSGRQFF. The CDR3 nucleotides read TGTGCCAGCAGTGTCCCGGGACTAAGCGGAAGGCAGTTCTTC.

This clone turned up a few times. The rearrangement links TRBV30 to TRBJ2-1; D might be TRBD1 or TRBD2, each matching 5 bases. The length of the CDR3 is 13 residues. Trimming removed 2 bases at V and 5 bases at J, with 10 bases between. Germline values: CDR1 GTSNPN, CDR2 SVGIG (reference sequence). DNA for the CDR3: TGTGCCTGGAGTCCCGGGACCCACAATGAGCAGTTCTTC. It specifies CAWSPGTHNEQFF.

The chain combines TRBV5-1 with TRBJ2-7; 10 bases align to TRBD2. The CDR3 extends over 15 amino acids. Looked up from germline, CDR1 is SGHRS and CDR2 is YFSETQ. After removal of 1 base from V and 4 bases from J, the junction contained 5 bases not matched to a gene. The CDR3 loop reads CASSLIASGSYEQYF. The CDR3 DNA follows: TGCGCCAGCAGCTTGATTGCTAGCGGGAGTTACGAGCAGTACTTC.

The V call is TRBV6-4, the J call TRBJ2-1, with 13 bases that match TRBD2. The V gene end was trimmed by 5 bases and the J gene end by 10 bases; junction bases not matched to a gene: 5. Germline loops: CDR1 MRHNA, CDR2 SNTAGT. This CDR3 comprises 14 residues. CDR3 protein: CASSRLAGGGEQFF. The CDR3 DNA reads TGTGCCAGCAGTCGACTAGCGGGAGGAGGGGAGCAGTTCTTC.

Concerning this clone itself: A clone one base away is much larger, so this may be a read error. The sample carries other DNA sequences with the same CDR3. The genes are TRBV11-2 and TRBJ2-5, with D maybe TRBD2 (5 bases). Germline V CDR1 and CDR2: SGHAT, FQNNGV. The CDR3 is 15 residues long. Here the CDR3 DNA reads TGTGCCAGTAGCTTAAGTTCACTAGATGGTGAGACCCAGTACTTC. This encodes CASSLSSLDGETQYF.

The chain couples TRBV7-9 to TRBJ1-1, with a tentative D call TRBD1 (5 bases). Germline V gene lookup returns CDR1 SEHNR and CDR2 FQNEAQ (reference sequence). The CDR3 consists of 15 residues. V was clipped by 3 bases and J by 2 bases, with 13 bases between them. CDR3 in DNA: TGTGCCAGCAGCTTTGGCAGGGATTTCAACACTGAAGCTTTCTTT. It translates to CASSFGRDFNTEAFF. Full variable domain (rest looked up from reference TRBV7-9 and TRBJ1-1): DTGVSQNPRHKITKRGQNVTFRCDPISEHNRLYWYRQTLGQGPEFLTYFQNEAQLEKSRLLSDRFSAERPKGSFSTLEIQRTEQGDSAMYLCASSFGRDFNTEAFFGQGTRLTVV.

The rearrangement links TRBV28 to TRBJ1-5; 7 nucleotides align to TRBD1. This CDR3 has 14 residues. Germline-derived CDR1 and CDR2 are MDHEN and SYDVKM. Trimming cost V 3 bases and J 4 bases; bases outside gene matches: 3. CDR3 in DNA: TGTGCCAGCAGTTTGGGGACAGAAAATCAGCCCCAGCATTTT. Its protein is CASSLGTENQPQHF.

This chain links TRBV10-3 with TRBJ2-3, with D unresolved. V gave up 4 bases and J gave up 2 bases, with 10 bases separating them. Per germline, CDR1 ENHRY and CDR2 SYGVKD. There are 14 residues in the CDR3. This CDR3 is CAISGSLATDTQYF. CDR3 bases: TGTGCCATCAGTGGCAGCTTAGCCACAGATACGCAGTATTTT.

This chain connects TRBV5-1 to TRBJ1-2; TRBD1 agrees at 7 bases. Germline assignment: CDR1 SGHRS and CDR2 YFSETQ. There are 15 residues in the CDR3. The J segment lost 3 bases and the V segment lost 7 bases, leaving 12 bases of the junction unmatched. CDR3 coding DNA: TGCGCCAGCTTTCCGGCTGACAGGGAGGACTATGGCTACACCTTC. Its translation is CASFPADREDYGYTF.

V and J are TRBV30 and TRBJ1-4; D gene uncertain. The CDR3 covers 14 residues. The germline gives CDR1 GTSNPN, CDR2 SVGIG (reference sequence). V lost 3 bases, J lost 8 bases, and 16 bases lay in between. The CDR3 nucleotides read TGTGCCTGGAGCCCCGGTAGGGCCGGCGAAAAACTGTTTTTT. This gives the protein CAWSPGRAGEKLFF.

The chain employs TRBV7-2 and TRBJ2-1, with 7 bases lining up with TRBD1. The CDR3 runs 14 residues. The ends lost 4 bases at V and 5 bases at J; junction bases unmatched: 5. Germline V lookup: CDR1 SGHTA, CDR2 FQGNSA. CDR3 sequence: CASSWGTANNEQFF. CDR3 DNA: TGTGCCAGCAGCTGGGGGACAGCAAACAATGAGCAGTTCTTC. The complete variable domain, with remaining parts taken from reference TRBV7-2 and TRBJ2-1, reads GAGVSQSPSNKVTEKGKDVELRCDPISGHTALYWYRQSLGQGLEFLIYFQGNSAPDKSGLPSDRFSAERTGGSVSTLTIQRTQQEDSAVYLCASSWGTANNEQFFGPGTRLTVL.

The CDR3 sequence: CSVGMAATYEQYF. Written as DNA, the CDR3 is TGCAGCGTTGGCATGGCGGCCACTTACGAGCAGTACTTC. V is TRBV29-1 and J is TRBJ2-5; D not resolved. The J call is in doubt because the DNA end fits TRBJ2-7 better. Germline V gene data show CDR1 as SQVTM and CDR2 as ANQGSEA. This CDR3 has 13 amino acids.

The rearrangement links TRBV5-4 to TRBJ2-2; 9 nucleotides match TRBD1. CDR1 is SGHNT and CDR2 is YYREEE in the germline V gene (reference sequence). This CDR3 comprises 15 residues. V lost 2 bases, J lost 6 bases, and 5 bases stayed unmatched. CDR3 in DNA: TGTGCCAGCAGCTTACAGGGGGCAGGGGCCGGGGAGCTGTTTTTT. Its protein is CASSLQGAGAGELFF.

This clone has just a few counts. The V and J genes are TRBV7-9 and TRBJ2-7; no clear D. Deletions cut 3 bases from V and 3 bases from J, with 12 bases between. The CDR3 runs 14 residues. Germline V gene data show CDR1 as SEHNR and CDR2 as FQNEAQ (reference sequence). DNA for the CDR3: TGTGCCAGCAGCTTCCCTACTGGCAACTACGAGCAGTACTTC. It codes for CASSFPTGNYEQYF. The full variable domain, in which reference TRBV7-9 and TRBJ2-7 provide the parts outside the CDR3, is DTGVSQNPRHKITKRGQNVTFRCDPISEHNRLYWYRQTLGQGPEFLTYFQNEAQLEKSRLLSDRFSAERPKGSFSTLEIQRTEQGDSAMYLCASSFPTGNYEQYFGPGTRLTVT.

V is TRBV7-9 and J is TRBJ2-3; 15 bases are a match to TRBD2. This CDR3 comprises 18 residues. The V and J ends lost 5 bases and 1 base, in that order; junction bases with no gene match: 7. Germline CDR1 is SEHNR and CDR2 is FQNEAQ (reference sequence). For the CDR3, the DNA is TGTGCCAGCAGCCTTGGGACTAGCGGGAGGCCCCGCACAGATACGCAGTATTTT. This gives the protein CASSLGTSGRPRTDTQYF.